These T cell receptor beta chains were read from a single sample in a study of blood T cell repertoires in COVID-19. The assay was immunoSEQ multiplex PCR, and TCRdb's table has in-frame clones only and misses some. The sample carries around 90,000 clones, 70% to 90% recorded once. Sequencing was carried out using peripheral blood. The receptors stem from a woman aged 70-85 years with active or convalescent COVID-19. Both conserved end residues are part of each CDR3. The D gene is left open where the match is weak. The listing skips clone size in some rows; elsewhere it reads once, few, many or a size class.

V gene: TRBV6-5
J gene: TRBJ2-6
clone size: NA
D gene: NA
CDR3 DNA: TGTGCCAGCAGAGCCGGGGGAGCTGGGGCCAACGTCCTGACTTTC
CDR3 protein: CASRAGGAGANVLTF

V gene: TRBV19
J gene: TRBJ1-1
clone size: NA
D gene: NA
CDR3 DNA: TGTGCCAGTAACCCCCAGGGGATCGGTGAAGCTTTCTTT
CDR3 protein: CASNPQGIGEAFF

V gene: TRBV24-1
J gene: TRBJ2-1
clone size: NA
D gene: TRBD2
CDR3 DNA: TGTGCCACCAGTGACTCTGACAGCGGGGGCTACAATGAGCAGTTCTTC
CDR3 protein: CATSDSDSGGYNEQFF

V gene: TRBV27
J gene: TRBJ2-2
clone size: NA
D gene: NA
CDR3 DNA: TGTGCCAGCAGTTTAGACAGCCTATATCGGACCGGGGAGCTGTTTTTT
CDR3 protein: CASSLDSLYRTGELFF

V gene: TRBV11-2
J gene: TRBJ2-7
clone size: once
D gene: TRBD1
CDR3 DNA: TGTGCCAGCAGCTTGGGCCGGACAGGGCCCTACGAGCAGTACTTC
CDR3 protein: CASSLGRTGPYEQYF

V gene: TRBV9
J gene: TRBJ2-3
clone size: NA
D gene: TRBD2
CDR3 DNA: TGTGCCAGCAGCGTAGTCGGGGGGAGCACAGATACGCAGTATTTT
CDR3 protein: CASSVVGGSTDTQYF

V gene: TRBV7-2
J gene: TRBJ1-2
clone size: NA
D gene: TRBD1
CDR3 DNA: TGTGCCAGCACCCTCCACGGGACAGGGGGATCAAGCTATGGCTACACCTTC
CDR3 protein: CASTLHGTGGSSYGYTF

V gene: TRBV28
J gene: TRBJ2-5
clone size: NA
D gene: TRBD2
CDR3 DNA: TGTGCCAGCAGTCTCCTTGGAGCGGGGGGCCTCCAAGAGACCCAGTACTTC
CDR3 protein: CASSLLGAGGLQETQYF

V gene: TRBV6-5
J gene: TRBJ2-2
clone size: NA
D gene: TRBD1
CDR3 DNA: TGTGCCAGCAGCCGCGGACAGGGGAGGACCGGGGAGCTGTTTTTT
CDR3 protein: CASSRGQGRTGELFF

V gene: TRBV21-1
J gene: TRBJ1-6
clone size: NA
D gene: NA
CDR3 DNA: TGTGCCAGCACTTTCTTTCCGACAGCCCAGAAAGGAGCGTCACCCCTCCACTTT
CDR3 protein: CASTFFPTAQKGASPLHF

V gene: TRBV3-1/TRBV3-2
J gene: TRBJ2-2
clone size: few
D gene: NA
CDR3 DNA: TGTGCCAGCAGCCAGTCGGGATTTTCCCTGAACACCGGGGAGCTGTTTTTT
CDR3 protein: CASSQSGFSLNTGELFF

V gene: TRBV15
J gene: TRBJ2-1
clone size: NA
D gene: TRBD1
CDR3 DNA: TGTGCCACCAGCAGAGGGGGACAGGGGGGCGAGCAGTTCTTC
CDR3 protein: CATSRGGQGGEQFF